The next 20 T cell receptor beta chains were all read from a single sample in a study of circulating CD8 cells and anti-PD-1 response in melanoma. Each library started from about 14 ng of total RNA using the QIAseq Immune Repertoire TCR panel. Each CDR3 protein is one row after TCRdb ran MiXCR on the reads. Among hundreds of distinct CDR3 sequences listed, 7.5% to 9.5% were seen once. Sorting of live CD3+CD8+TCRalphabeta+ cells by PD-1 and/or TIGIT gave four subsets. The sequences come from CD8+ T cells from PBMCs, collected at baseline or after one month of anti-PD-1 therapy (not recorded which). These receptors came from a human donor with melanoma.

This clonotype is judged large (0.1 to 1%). CDR3 in amino acids: CASSPGDRGYYNEQFF. The CDR3 nucleotides are TGTGCCAGCAGTCCGGGGGACAGGGGGTACTACAATGAGCAGTTCTTC. The V and J genes are TRBV27 and TRBJ2-1, with 11 positions matching TRBD1. The junction had 6 bases not matched to a gene; V was cut back by 5 bases and J by 3 bases. This CDR3 comprises 16 residues. Germline V gene data show CDR1 as MNHEY and CDR2 as SMNVEV (reference sequence).

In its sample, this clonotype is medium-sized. The chain's CDR3 is CASSLVGKADTQYF. CDR3 in DNA: TGTGCCAGCAGCTTGGTAGGGAAGGCAGATACGCAGTATTTT. The chain links TRBV5-6 to TRBJ2-3; D not certain. CDR1 is SGHDT and CDR2 is YYEEEE in the germline V gene. The ends were cut back, 0 bases at V and 4 bases at J, with 9 bases in the middle. This CDR3 spans 14 amino acids.

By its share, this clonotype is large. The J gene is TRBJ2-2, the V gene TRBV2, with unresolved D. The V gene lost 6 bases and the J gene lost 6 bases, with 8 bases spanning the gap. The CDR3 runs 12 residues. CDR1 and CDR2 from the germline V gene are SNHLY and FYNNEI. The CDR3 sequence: CASSAFSGELFF. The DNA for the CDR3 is TGTGCCAGCAGCGCCTTCTCCGGGGAGCTGTTTTTT.

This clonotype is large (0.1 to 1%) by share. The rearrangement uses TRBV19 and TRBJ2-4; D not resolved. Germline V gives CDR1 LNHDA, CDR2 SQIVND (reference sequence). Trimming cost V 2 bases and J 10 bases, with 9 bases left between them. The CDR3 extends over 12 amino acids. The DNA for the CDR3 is TGTGCCAGTAGTATACCCCTTCAGATTCAGTACTTC. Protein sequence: CASSIPLQIQYF.

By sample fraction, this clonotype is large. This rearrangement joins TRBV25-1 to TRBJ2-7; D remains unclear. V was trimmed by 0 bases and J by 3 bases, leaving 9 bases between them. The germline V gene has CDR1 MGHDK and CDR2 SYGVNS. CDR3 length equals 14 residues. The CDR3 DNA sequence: TGTGCCAGCAGTGAATATGGCAGCTTCTACGAGCAGTACTTC. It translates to CASSEYGSFYEQYF.

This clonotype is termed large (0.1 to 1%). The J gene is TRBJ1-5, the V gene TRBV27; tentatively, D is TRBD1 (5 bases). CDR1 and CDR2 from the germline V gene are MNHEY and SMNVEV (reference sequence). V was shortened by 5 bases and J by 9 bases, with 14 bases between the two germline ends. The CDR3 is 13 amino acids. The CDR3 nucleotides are TGTGCCAGCAGTCTAGGTCGCGGGGGGCCCCAGCATTTT. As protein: CASSLGRGGPQHF.

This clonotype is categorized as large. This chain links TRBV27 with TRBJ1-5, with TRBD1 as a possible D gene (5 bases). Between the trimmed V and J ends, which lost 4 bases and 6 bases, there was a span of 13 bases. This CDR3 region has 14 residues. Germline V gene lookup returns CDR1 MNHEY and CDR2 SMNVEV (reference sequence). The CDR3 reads CASSSTGHSQPQHF. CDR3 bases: TGTGCCAGCAGTTCAACAGGACATTCTCAGCCCCAGCATTTT.

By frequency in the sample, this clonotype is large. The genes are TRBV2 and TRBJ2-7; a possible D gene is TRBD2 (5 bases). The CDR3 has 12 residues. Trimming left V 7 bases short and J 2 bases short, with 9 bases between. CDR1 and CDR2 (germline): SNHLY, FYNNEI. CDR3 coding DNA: TGTGCCAGCAAGGGAGTCGCCTACGAGCAGTACTTC. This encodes CASKGVAYEQYF.

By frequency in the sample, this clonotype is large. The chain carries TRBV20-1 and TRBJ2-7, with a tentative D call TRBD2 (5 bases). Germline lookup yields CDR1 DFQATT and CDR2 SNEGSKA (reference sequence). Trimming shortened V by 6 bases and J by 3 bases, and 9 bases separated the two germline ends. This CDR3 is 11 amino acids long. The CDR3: CSATDYYEQYF. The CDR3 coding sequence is TGCAGTGCCACAGACTACTACGAGCAGTACTTC.

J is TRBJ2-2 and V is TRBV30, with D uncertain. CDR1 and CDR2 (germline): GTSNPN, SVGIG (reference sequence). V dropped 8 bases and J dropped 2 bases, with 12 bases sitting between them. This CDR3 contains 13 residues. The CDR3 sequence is CANRAVNTGELFF. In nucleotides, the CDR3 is TGTGCCAATCGGGCGGTAAACACCGGGGAGCTGTTTTTT.

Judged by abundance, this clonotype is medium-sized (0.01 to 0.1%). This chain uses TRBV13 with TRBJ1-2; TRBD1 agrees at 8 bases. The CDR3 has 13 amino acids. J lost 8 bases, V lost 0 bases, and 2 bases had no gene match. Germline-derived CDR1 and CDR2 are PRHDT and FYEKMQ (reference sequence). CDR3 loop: CASSLGQGDGYTF. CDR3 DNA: TGTGCCAGCAGCTTAGGACAGGGGGACGGCTACACCTTC. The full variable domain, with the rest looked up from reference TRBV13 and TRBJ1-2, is AAGVIQSPRHLIKEKRETATLKCYPIPRHDTVYWYQQGPGQDPQFLISFYEKMQSDKGSIPDRFSAQQFSDYHSELNMSSLELGDSALYFCASSLGQGDGYTFGSGTRLTVV.

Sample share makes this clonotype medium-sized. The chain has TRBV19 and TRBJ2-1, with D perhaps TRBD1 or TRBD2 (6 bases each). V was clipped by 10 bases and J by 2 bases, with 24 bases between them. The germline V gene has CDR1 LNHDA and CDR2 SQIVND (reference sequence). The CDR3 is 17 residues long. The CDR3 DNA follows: TGTGCCACCAGACGCGACGTGGGGGGCTTAACCTACAATGAGCAGTTCTTC. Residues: CATRRDVGGLTYNEQFF.

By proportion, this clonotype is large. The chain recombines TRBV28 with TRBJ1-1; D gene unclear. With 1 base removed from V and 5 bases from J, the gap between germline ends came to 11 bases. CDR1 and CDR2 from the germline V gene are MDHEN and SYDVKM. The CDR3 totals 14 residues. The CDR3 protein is CASSLFPFGTEAFF. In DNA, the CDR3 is TGTGCCAGCAGTTTATTCCCCTTTGGGACTGAAGCTTTCTTT.

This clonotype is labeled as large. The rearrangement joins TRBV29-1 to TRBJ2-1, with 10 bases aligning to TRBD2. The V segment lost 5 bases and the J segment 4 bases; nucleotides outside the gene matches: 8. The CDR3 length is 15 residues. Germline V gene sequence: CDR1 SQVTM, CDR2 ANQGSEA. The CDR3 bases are TGCAGCGTTCTAGCGGGAGCTTCTTCTTACAATGAGCAGTTCTTC. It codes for CSVLAGASSYNEQFF.

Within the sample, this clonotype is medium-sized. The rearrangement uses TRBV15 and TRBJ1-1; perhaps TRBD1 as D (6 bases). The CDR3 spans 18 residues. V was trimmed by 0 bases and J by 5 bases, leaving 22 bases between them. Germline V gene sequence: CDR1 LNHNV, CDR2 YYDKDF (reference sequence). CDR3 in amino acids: CATSRDLVQYRAGTEAFF. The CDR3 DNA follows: TGTGCCACCAGCAGAGATCTCGTCCAGTACAGGGCGGGTACTGAAGCTTTCTTT.

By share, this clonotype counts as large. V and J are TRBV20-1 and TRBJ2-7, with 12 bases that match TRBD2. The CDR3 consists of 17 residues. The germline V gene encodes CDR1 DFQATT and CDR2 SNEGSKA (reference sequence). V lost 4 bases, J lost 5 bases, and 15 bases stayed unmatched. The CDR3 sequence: CSATRISLTSGGHEQYF. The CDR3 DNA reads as TGCAGTGCTACCCGAATTTCCCTGACTAGCGGGGGTCACGAGCAGTACTTC.

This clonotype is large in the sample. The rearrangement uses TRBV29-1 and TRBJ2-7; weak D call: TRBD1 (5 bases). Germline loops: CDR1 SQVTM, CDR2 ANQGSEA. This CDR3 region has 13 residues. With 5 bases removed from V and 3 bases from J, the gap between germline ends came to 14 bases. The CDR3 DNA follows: TGCAGCGTTTTACAGGATTTATACTACGAGCAGTACTTC. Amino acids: CSVLQDLYYEQYF.

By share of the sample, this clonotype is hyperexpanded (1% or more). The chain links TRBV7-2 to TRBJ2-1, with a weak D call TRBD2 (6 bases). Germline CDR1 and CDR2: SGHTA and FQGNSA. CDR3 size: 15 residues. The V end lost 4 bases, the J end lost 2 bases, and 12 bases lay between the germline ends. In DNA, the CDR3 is TGTGCCAGCAGCTCCGGCTCGGGGGCCTACAATGAGCAGTTCTTC. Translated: CASSSGSGAYNEQFF.

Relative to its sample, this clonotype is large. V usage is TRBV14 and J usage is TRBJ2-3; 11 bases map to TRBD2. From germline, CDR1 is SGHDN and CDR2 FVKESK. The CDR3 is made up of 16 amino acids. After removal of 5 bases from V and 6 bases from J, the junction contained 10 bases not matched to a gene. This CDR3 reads CASSATLAGGPDTQYF. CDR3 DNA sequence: TGTGCCAGCAGCGCCACTTTAGCGGGGGGGCCTGATACGCAGTATTTT.

The CDR3 here is CAAGASWRDEQYF. For the CDR3, the DNA is TGTGCCGCCGGTGCTTCTTGGCGAGACGAGCAGTACTTC. The chain joins TRBV24-1 to TRBJ2-7, with D unclear. CDR3 size: 13 residues. CDR1 and CDR2 from the germline V gene are KGHDR and SFDVKD. Trimming pared 12 bases from V and 5 bases from J, leaving 19 bases between.